Following are 10 T cell receptor beta chains from one sample sequenced in a study of blood T cells in healthy people across ages. Primed by a sample-barcoded 5' primer and a J-beta primer mix, a second PCR proceeded for roughly 6 to 12 cycles. From the 5' RACE reads, TCRdb called clonotypes with MiXCR, one entry per CDR3 protein. The table shows around 990,000 distinct CDR3 sequences, with 30% to 40% occurring only once. Source material: blood. The receptor set was obtained from a man younger than 35 in good health.

V and J are TRBV10-3 and TRBJ2-3; no reliable D call. The V end lost 4 bases, the J end lost 5 bases, and 7 bases lay between the germline ends. This CDR3 has 12 residues. Germline V gene data show CDR1 as ENHRY and CDR2 as SYGVKD. In DNA form, the CDR3 reads TGTGCCATCAGTGTCCCAGAAGATACGCAGTATTTT. Translating it yields CAISVPEDTQYF.

The chain is built from TRBV11-1 and TRBJ2-1; TRBD1 matches at 11 bases. V lost 2 bases to trimming and J lost 10 bases; unmatched junction nucleotides: 7. The length of the CDR3 is 15 residues. Germline CDR1 reads SGHAT; CDR2 reads FQDESV (reference sequence). The CDR3, as DNA: TGTGCCAGCAGCTTATGGGGACAGGGGGGTAAGGAGCAGTTCTTC. Protein: CASSLWGQGGKEQFF.

This chain's CDR3 is CASAERAGGEKLFF. In DNA form, the CDR3 reads TGTGCCAGCGCCGAACGGGCCGGCGGTGAAAAACTGTTTTTT. The V and J genes are TRBV7-9 and TRBJ1-4; no definite D call. This CDR3 is built from 14 residues. V lost 8 bases and J lost 7, with 17 bases in between. Germline V gene lookup returns CDR1 SEHNR and CDR2 FQNEAQ (reference sequence).

In this sample, this clonotype turned up a few times. The V call is TRBV3-1, the J call TRBJ2-2, with 8 bases identical to TRBD1. Germline CDR1 LGHDT, CDR2 YNNKEL (reference sequence). The CDR3 extends over 15 amino acids. J was trimmed by 3 bases and V by 4 bases; bases with no gene match: 4. The CDR3 spells CASSRTGIHTGELFF. In DNA form, the CDR3 reads TGTGCCAGCAGCCGGACAGGGATACACACCGGGGAGCTGTTTTTT.

In the case of this clonotype: Sequence at one end of the junction differs from germline and may be a read error. The genes are TRBV4-3 and TRBJ1-4; unclear D gene. CDR1 and CDR2 (germline): LGHNA, YSLEER. The length of the CDR3 is 16 residues. CDR3 protein: CAGSQGVSLTNEKLFF. Here the CDR3 DNA reads TGCGCCGGCAGCCAAGGCGTGTCCCTTACAAATGAAAAACTGTTTTTT.

This clonotype was detected only once. The chain recombines TRBV30 with TRBJ2-7; possibly TRBD1 or TRBD2 for D (5 bases each). CDR1 GTSNPN and CDR2 SVGIG come from the germline V gene (reference sequence). The CDR3 covers 14 residues. V was trimmed by 2 bases and J by 4 bases, leaving 15 bases between them. CDR3 DNA sequence: TGTGCCTGGAGTAGGGAGCAGGGACCTTACGAGCAGTACTTC. Protein sequence: CAWSREQGPYEQYF.

The chain joins TRBV6-5 to TRBJ2-3; maybe TRBD1 (5 bases). Germline loops: CDR1 MNHEY, CDR2 SVGAGI. The CDR3 has 16 amino acids. V lost 0 bases and J 2 bases, leaving 12 bases between the germline ends. DNA of the CDR3: TGTGCCAGCAGTTACTCCCTGGGGCAGACCACAGATACGCAGTATTTT. It encodes CASSYSLGQTTDTQYF.

The V call is TRBV9, the J call TRBJ2-5; TRBD1 is a possible D gene (6 bases). Trimming pared 3 bases from V and 1 base from J, leaving 10 bases between. The germline V gene has CDR1 SGDLS and CDR2 YYNGEE. The CDR3 contains 14 residues. The CDR3 DNA reads as TGTGCCAGCAGCGATACAGGGTCCCAAGAGACCCAGTACTTC. Its protein product is CASSDTGSQETQYF.

In this sample, this clonotype turned up a few times. The chain combines TRBV4-2 with TRBJ1-2; tentatively, D is TRBD1 (6 bases). This CDR3 has 15 amino acids. The V and J ends lost 0 bases and 8 bases respectively, with 16 bases between them. CDR1 is LGHNA, CDR2 YNFKEQ, per germline. CDR3: CASSQDIGGFRGYTF. The CDR3 bases are TGTGCCAGCAGCCAAGATATAGGGGGGTTTCGGGGCTACACCTTC.

V usage is TRBV5-6 and J usage is TRBJ1-1; TRBD1 matches 9 bases. The CDR3 covers 15 residues. Germline CDR1 is SGHDT and CDR2 is YYEEEE. J lost 3 bases, V lost 4 bases, and 7 bases had no gene match. CDR3 amino acids: CASSLFGDRDTEAFF. CDR3 coding DNA: TGTGCCAGCAGCCTTTTCGGGGACAGGGACACTGAAGCTTTCTTT.